This record covers a single T cell receptor (beta chain). This sample was included in a study of glioma-infiltrating T cells after dendritic cell vaccination. For the study at large: Patients received autologous tumor lysate-pulsed dendritic cell vaccination between about 2003 and 2012. Monocyte-derived dendritic cells, cultured 7 to 8 days with IL-4 and GM-CSF, were pulsed with autologous tumor lysate.

Stated time point: after dendritic cell vaccination, including at tumor progression/relapse. V dropped 4 bases and J dropped 7; count of bases not matched to a gene: 3. The CDR3 is 13 residues long. Germline-derived CDR1 and CDR2 are SGHTA and FQGNSA. TCRB CDR3 was amplified from 2 ug genomic DNA or less. Profiled with immunoSEQ multiplex PCR; TCRdb holds only in-frame clones, not every one. Among approximately 92,000 clones, 80% were seen once, and the ten largest hold 5.4%. The rearrangement links TRBV7-2 to TRBJ2-1; 8 bases are shared with TRBD1. This material consisted of blood, taken after dendritic cell vaccination. This TCR came from a human donor with glioblastoma. The DNA of the CDR3 is TGTGCCAGCAGCTCGGACAGGGAGAATGAGCAGTTCTTC. Translating it yields CASSSDRENEQFF.